Included here is one T cell receptor beta chain sequence, with context. The CDR3 is made up of 13 amino acids. V was clipped by 0 bases and J by 6 bases, with 9 bases between them. Germline CDR1 and CDR2: LGHNA and YSLEER. This entry is derived from a study of blood T cell repertoires in COVID-19. Study-wide background: Collection of acute and convalescent COVID-19 samples took place in the United States, Italy and Spain. In each case, the material was cDNA or gDNA derived from T cells, B-cell-depleted T cells, or PBMCs.

Per the original methods: Reference gene primer amplification gave nucleated cell count estimates. Sequencing was performed with immunoSEQ multiplex PCR; in TCRdb, only in-frame clones are kept and a portion is missing. The V and J calls and clone size are taken from that table; D and trimming were inferred from the DNA. This sample has around 250,000 clones, with roughly 85% found just once. The chain links TRBV4-3 to TRBJ2-7; D gene unclear. Sequenced: peripheral blood. The clonotype originates from a man aged 50 to 60 with active or convalescent COVID-19. The CDR3 nucleotides read TGCGCCAGCAGCCAAGATTATGCTACCGAGCAGTACTTC. It codes for CASSQDYATEQYF.